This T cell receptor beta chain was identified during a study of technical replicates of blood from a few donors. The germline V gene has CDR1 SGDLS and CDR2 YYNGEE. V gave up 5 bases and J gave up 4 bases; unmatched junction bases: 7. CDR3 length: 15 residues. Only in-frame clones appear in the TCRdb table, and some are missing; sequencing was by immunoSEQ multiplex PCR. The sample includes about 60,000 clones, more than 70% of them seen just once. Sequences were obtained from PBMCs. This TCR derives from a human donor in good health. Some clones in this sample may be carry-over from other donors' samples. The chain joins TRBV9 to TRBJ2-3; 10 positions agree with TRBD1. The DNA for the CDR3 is TGTGCCAGCAGTCGGACAGGGGGTAGGTCAGATACGCAGTATTTT. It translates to CASSRTGGRSDTQYF.